Shown below are 7 T cell receptor beta chains from a single sample sequenced in a study of OX40 agonist ivuxolimab in advanced cancers. Data came from immunoSEQ multiplex PCR; TCRdb stores just in-frame clones and leaves some out. The sample records around 58,000 clones, 90% to 95% being singletons. Material: CD4+ or CD8+ T cells sorted from blood, obtained in a trial of the OX40 agonist ivuxolimab. The receptors originated from an adult with an advanced solid tumor such as melanoma, head and neck, liver or kidney cancer.

The chain is built from TRBV19 and TRBJ1-2; the D gene is possibly TRBD1 (6 bases). The CDR3 loop spans 13 amino acids. Germline CDR1 is LNHDA and CDR2 is SQIVND (reference sequence). Between the trimmed V and J ends, which lost 6 bases and 8 bases, there was a span of 16 bases. CDR3 nucleotides: TGTGCCAGTAGGGAATGGGGGGCTGAAGGCTACACCTTC. It specifies CASREWGAEGYTF.

Written as DNA, the CDR3 is TGCGCCAGCAGCCTTGACTACACCAGCACCTACGAGCAGTACTTC. It is translated as CASSLDYTSTYEQYF. J is TRBJ2-7 and V is TRBV4-3; tentative D call: TRBD2 (5 bases). CDR1 and CDR2 from the germline V gene are LGHNA and YSLEER. CDR3 length: 15 residues. The germline V and J ends were trimmed by 4 bases and 2 bases, with 15 bases remaining between them.

The rearrangement uses TRBV2 and TRBJ2-2; D unclear. V shed 4 bases and J shed 9 bases, with 9 bases lying between them. The CDR3 consists of 12 residues. Germline V gives CDR1 SNHLY, CDR2 FYNNEI. This chain's CDR3 is CASSGQDRELFF. As DNA, the CDR3 is TGTGCCAGCAGTGGACAAGATCGGGAGCTGTTTTTT.

The genes are TRBV4-2 and TRBJ2-1; D might be TRBD2 (6 bases). The CDR3 has 12 amino acids. Trimming stripped 5 bases from V and 13 bases from J, with 15 bases between. The germline gives CDR1 LGHNA, CDR2 YNFKEQ. The CDR3 loop is CASSYQGEAQFF. The CDR3 bases are TGTGCCAGCAGCTACCAAGGGGAGGCACAGTTCTTC.

The chain joins TRBV5-6 to TRBJ2-7, with TRBD1 matching over 8 bases. There are 14 residues in the CDR3. V trimming: 6 bases; J trimming: 1 base; junction bases outside the gene matches: 6. Germline V gives CDR1 SGHDT, CDR2 YYEEEE. The CDR3 DNA sequence: TGTGCCAGCACCCCGGGACAGGCGTCCTACGAGCAGTACTTC. Amino acids: CASTPGQASYEQYF.

This clone was observed once. The chain combines TRBV19 with TRBJ1-1; D is unresolved. The germline V gene encodes CDR1 LNHDA and CDR2 SQIVND (reference sequence). V was trimmed by 8 bases and J by 1 base, leaving 8 bases between them. This CDR3 comprises 12 residues. The CDR3 nucleotides read TGTGCCAGTGGCACGCGGAACACTGAAGCTTTCTTT. Amino acid sequence: CASGTRNTEAFF.

The V gene is TRBV27, the J gene TRBJ2-2; D remains unclear. The germline V gene has CDR1 MNHEY and CDR2 SMNVEV (reference sequence). V shed 6 bases and J shed 2 bases, with 10 bases lying between them. The CDR3 length is 14 residues. CDR3 DNA: TGTGCCAGCAGCCAAGCGATTAACACCGGGGAGCTGTTTTTT. It is translated as CASSQAINTGELFF.